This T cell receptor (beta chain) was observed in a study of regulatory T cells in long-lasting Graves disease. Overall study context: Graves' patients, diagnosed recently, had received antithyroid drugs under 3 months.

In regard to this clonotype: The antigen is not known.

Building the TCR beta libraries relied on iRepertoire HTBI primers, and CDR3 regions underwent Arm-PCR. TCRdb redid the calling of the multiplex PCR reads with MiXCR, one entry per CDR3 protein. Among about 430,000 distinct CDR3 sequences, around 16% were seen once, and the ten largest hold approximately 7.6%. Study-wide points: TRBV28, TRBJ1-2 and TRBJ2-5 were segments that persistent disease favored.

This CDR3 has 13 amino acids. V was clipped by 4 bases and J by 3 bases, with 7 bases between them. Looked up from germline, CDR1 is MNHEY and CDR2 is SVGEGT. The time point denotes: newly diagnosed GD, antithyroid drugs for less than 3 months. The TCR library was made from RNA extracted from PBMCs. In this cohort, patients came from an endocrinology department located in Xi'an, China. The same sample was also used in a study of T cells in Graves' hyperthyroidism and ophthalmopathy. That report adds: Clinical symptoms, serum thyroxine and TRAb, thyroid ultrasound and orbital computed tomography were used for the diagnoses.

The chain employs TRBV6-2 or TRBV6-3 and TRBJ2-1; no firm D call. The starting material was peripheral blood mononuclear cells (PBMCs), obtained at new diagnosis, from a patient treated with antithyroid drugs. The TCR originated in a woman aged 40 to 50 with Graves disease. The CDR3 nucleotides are TGTGCCAGCAGTTCCCTTCTCTACAATGAGCAGTTCTTC. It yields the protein CASSSLLYNEQFF.